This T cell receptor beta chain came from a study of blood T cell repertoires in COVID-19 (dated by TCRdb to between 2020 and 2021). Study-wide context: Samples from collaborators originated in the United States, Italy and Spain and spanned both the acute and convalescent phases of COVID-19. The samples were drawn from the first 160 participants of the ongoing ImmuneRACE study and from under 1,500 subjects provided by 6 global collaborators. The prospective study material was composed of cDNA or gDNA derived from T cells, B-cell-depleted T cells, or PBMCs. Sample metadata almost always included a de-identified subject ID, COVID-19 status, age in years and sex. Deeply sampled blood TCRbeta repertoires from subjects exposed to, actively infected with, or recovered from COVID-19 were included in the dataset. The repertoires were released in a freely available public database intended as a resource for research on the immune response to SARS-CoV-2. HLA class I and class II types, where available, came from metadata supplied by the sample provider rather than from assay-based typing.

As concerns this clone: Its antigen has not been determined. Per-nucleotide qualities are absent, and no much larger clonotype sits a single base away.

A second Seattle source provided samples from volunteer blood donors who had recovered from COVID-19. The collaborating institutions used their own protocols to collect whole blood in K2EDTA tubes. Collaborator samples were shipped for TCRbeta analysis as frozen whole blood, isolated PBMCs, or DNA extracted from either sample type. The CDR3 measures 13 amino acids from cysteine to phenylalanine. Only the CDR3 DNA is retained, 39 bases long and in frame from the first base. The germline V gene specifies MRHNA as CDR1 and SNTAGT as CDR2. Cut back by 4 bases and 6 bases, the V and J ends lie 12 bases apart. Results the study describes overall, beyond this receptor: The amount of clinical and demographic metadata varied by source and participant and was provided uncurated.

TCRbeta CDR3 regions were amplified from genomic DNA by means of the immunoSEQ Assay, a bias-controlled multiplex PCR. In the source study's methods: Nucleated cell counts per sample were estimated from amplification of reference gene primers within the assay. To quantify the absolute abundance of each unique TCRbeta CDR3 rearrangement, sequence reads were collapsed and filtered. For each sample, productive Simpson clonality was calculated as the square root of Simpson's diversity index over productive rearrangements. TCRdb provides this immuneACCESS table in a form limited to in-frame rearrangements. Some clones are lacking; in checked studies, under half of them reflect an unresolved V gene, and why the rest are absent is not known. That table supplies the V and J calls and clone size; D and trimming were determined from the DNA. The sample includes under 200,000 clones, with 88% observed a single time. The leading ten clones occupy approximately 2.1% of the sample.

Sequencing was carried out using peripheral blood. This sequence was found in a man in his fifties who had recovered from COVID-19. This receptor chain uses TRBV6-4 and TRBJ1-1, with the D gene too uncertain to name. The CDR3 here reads CASSVLEGAEAFF. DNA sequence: TGTGCCAGCAGTGTCCTGGAGGGCGCTGAAGCTTTCTTT.